Below, 14 T cell receptor beta chains from the same sample are listed, as sequenced in a study of vaccination and CD4 T cells after COVID-19. Their antigen targets remain unknown. Treatment of the sample: approximately 10-day PBMC culture with coronavirus spike peptide pools or control peptides (ViraFEST assay). Oncomine TCR Beta short-read sequencing was applied to DNA from cultured CD4+ T cells. TCRdb independently ran MiXCR on the PCR reads; one entry per CDR3 protein. The sample has 27,000 or so distinct CDR3 sequences, 45% to 50% seen once. Sequenced sample: CD4+ T cells from blood, cultured in vitro. The receptor source for this set is a human donor who had recovered from COVID-19.

The V call is TRBV11-2, the J call TRBJ1-4; D perhaps matches TRBD1 (6 bases). Germline V gene sequence: CDR1 SGHAT, CDR2 FQNNGV. CDR3 length: 13 residues. The V end lost 5 bases, the J end lost 8 bases, and 12 bases lay between the germline ends. Written as DNA, the CDR3 is TGTGCCAGCAGCCGTGGTGGGGGCGAAAAACTGTTTTTT. This gives the protein CASSRGGGEKLFF.

The chain links TRBV11-3 to TRBJ1-1, with a tentative D call TRBD1 (5 bases). V gave up 2 bases and J gave up 8 bases, with 12 bases separating them. This CDR3 spans 13 amino acids. Germline CDR1 SGHNT, CDR2 YENEEA. CDR3 region: CASSLRDAREAFF. The CDR3 region has the DNA TGTGCCAGCAGCTTAAGGGACGCCCGAGAAGCTTTCTTT.

The V and J genes are TRBV7-2 and TRBJ1-5; D is unclear. CDR1 and CDR2 from the germline V gene are SGHTA and FQGNSA. The CDR3 has 16 residues. With 2 bases removed from V and 5 bases from J, the gap between germline ends came to 16 bases. Written as DNA, the CDR3 is TGTGCCAGCAGCTTATTGGCAGGACTACGACATCAGCCCCAGCATTTT. Amino acid sequence: CASSLLAGLRHQPQHF. The complete variable domain, with remaining parts taken from reference TRBV7-2 and TRBJ1-5, reads GAGVSQSPSNKVTEKGKDVELRCDPISGHTALYWYRQSLGQGLEFLIYFQGNSAPDKSGLPSDRFSAERTGGSVSTLTIQRTQQEDSAVYLCASSLLAGLRHQPQHFGDGTRLSIL.

CDR3 residues: CSASPGGRYEQYF. In nucleotides, the CDR3 is TGCAGTGCTAGCCCAGGGGGAAGGTACGAGCAGTACTTC. This chain connects TRBV20-1 to TRBJ2-7, with 7 bases matching TRBD1. In germline, CDR1 is DFQATT, CDR2 SNEGSKA (reference sequence). The CDR3 is made up of 13 amino acids. Unmatched junction bases numbered 6, after V lost 3 bases and J lost 4 bases.

J is TRBJ1-5 and V is TRBV7-9; D uncertain. Germline V gives CDR1 SEHNR, CDR2 FQNEAQ (reference sequence). The CDR3 contains 13 residues. Trimming shortened V by 4 bases and J by 0 bases, and 4 bases separated the two germline ends. The CDR3, as DNA: TGTGCCAGCAGCTCAAATAGCAATCAGCCCCAGCATTTT. Amino acids: CASSSNSNQPQHF. Full variable domain (rest looked up from reference TRBV7-9 and TRBJ1-5): DTGVSQNPRHKITKRGQNVTFRCDPISEHNRLYWYRQTLGQGPEFLTYFQNEAQLEKSRLLSDRFSAERPKGSFSTLEIQRTEQGDSAMYLCASSSNSNQPQHFGDGTRLSIL.

This rearrangement joins TRBV7-2 to TRBJ2-4, with D perhaps matching TRBD1 (5 bases). This CDR3 has 18 amino acids. V was shortened by 1 base and J by 2 bases, with 18 bases between the two germline ends. Germline values: CDR1 SGHTA, CDR2 FQGNSA. For the CDR3, the DNA is TGTGCCAGCAGCTTAGTCGGTGGTCCAGGGTCCCCCAAAAACATTCAGTACTTC. Amino acids: CASSLVGGPGSPKNIQYF.

This clonotype has a single count. This chain connects TRBV25-1 to TRBJ2-2; 9 bases fit TRBD1. V lost 7 bases, J lost 7 bases, and 13 bases stayed unmatched. The CDR3 runs 16 residues. CDR1 MGHDK and CDR2 SYGVNS come from the germline V gene. CDR3 residues: CASISGTGIGNGELFF. CDR3 coding DNA: TGTGCCAGCATCTCCGGGACAGGGATTGGGAACGGGGAGCTGTTTTTT.

V is TRBV21-1 and J is TRBJ2-4; the listed D gene, TRBD2, was not tested against the DNA. TRBV21-1 is labeled a pseudogene. CDR3 size: 19 residues. CDR3 nucleotides: TGTGCCAGCAGCCCCTGGGCAGCGGGACTAGCGGGAGCCAAAAACATTCAGTACTTC. Its protein is CASSPWAAGLAGAKNIQYF.

The J gene is TRBJ2-2, the V gene TRBV30; D possibly corresponds to TRBD1 (5 bases). The CDR3 has 13 residues. CDR1 and CDR2 from the germline V gene are GTSNPN and SVGIG (reference sequence). V lost 3 bases to trimming and J lost 5 bases, with 10 bases between them. CDR3: CAWRGSGTGELFF. The CDR3 DNA reads TGTGCCTGGAGAGGCTCAGGGACCGGGGAGCTGTTTTTT.

This sequence joins TRBV18 and TRBJ2-2; the D gene is possibly TRBD2 (6 bases). CDR1 KGHSH and CDR2 LQKENI come from the germline V gene. The CDR3 loop spans 15 amino acids. The V end lost 3 bases, the J end lost 8 bases, and 16 bases lay between the germline ends. The CDR3 DNA is TGTGCCAGCTCACCGCCGGGACTCACCGGGGGGGAGCTGTTTTTT. Translated: CASSPPGLTGGELFF.

The J gene is TRBJ1-5, the V gene TRBV7-2; no clear D gene. The CDR3 runs 13 residues. Germline CDR1 SGHTA, CDR2 FQGNSA. Trimming took off 5 bases at V and 9 bases at J, with 14 bases between the two ends. CDR3 sequence reads: CASSPSFTTPQHF. CDR3 nucleotides: TGTGCCAGCAGCCCTTCTTTTACTACGCCCCAGCATTTT. The full variable domain, its missing parts supplied by reference TRBV7-2 and TRBJ1-5, is GAGVSQSPSNKVTEKGKDVELRCDPISGHTALYWYRQSLGQGLEFLIYFQGNSAPDKSGLPSDRFSAERTGGSVSTLTIQRTQQEDSAVYLCASSPSFTTPQHFGDGTRLSIL.

The chain recombines TRBV9 with TRBJ1-2, with D unclear. The CDR3 runs to 14 residues. The V gene lost 3 bases and the J gene lost 3 bases, with 12 bases spanning the gap. Germline assignment: CDR1 SGDLS and CDR2 YYNGEE. The CDR3: CASSEAARDYGYTF. The CDR3 DNA sequence: TGTGCCAGCAGCGAGGCCGCACGGGACTATGGCTACACCTTC. Complete variable domain (other parts from reference TRBV9 and TRBJ1-2): DSGVTQTPKHLITATGQRVTLRCSPRSGDLSVYWYQQSLDQGLQFLIQYYNGEERAKGNILERFSAQQFPDLHSELNLSSLELGDSALYFCASSEAARDYGYTFGSGTRLTVV.

The chain uses TRBV14 and TRBJ2-3; 7 bases line up with TRBD1. The length of the CDR3 is 18 residues. CDR1 and CDR2 from the germline V gene are SGHDN and FVKESK. The V segment lost 1 base and the J segment 0 bases; nucleotides outside the gene matches: 10. Written as DNA, the CDR3 is TGTGCCAGCAGCCAAGCCCGAAGGGGGACAGCCAGCACAGATACGCAGTATTTT. Encoded protein: CASSQARRGTASTDTQYF.

This clonotype has more than one count but fewer than ten. The chain carries TRBV4-2 and TRBJ2-5; 7 bases agree with TRBD2. Germline assignment: CDR1 LGHNA and CDR2 YNFKEQ. This CDR3 contains 15 residues. Trimming took 4 bases from V and 4 from J; bases not matched to a gene: 9. The CDR3 sequence is CASSPRAGRGETQYF. The CDR3 bases are TGTGCCAGCAGCCCAAGAGCGGGAAGGGGAGAGACCCAGTACTTC.